This T cell receptor beta chain was observed in a study of blood T cell repertoires in COVID-19. The age range of participants was about 18 to 100 years, with residence in about two dozen US areas. Per the authors' pipeline: Nucleated cell number was recorded as an estimate derived from reference gene primer amplification. Using immunoSEQ multiplex PCR, the repertoire was profiled, and TCRdb retains in-frame clones only, with some absent. The D gene and trimming were derived from the DNA, and the V and J assignments and clone size from that table. The repertoire consists of some 490,000 clones, with about nine tenths occurring once and the leading ten covering 8% to 9.5%. Trimming took 1 base from V and 0 from J, leaving 10 bases between them. CDR1 is SGHRS and CDR2 is YFSETQ in the germline V gene. This CDR3 spans 16 amino acids.

The chain couples TRBV5-1 to TRBJ2-2; D possibly corresponds to TRBD1 (6 bases). Sequenced sample: PBMCs or T cells enriched from blood (not recorded which). The TCR sequence derives from a woman aged 60-75 years who had recovered from COVID-19. CDR3 coding DNA: TGCGCCAGCAGCTTGAGGACAGCTTCGAACACCGGGGAGCTGTTTTTT. Translated, it gives CASSLRTASNTGELFF.